This passage covers 10 T cell receptor beta chains from one sample sequenced in a study of CD8 T cells in Susac syndrome. RNA totalling roughly 0.45 to 1 ug underwent reverse transcription with random hexamers. TCRdb re-derived calls from the immunoSEQ multiplex PCR reads in MiXCR, one entry per CDR3 protein. The sample gives just over 150,000 distinct CDR3 sequences, roughly 95% of which show up once; 0.16% is in the top ten. Sequencing was done on a sample of CD4+ T cells from PBMCs. These receptors were collected from a human donor with Susac syndrome.

The chain combines TRBV20-1 with TRBJ2-5; D is possibly TRBD2 (6 bases). The CDR3 contains 15 residues. Germline assignment: CDR1 DFQATT and CDR2 SNEGSKA (reference sequence). Trimming cost V 0 bases and J 2 bases, with 13 bases left between them. The CDR3 DNA reads TGCAGTGCTAGAGAGGCGGTAGCGGCTCAAGAGACCCAGTACTTC. It specifies CSAREAVAAQETQYF.

The chain carries TRBV10-3 and TRBJ2-5; 11 bases line up with TRBD2. From germline, CDR1 is ENHRY and CDR2 SYGVKD. J was trimmed by 2 bases and V by 7 bases; bases with no gene match: 6. CDR3 length: 15 residues. The CDR3 nucleotides are TGTGCCATCAAGCCTAGCGGGGGGCCACAAGAGACCCAGTACTTC. It specifies CAIKPSGGPQETQYF.

This clonotype was seen a single time. The junction departs from the called germline gene at one end, perhaps through a read error. The rearrangement uses TRBV11-2 and TRBJ2-2; the D is unclear. The CDR3 runs 16 residues. Germline-derived CDR1 and CDR2 are SGHAT and FQNNGV. CDR3 residues: CASSMVSGLNNGELFF. The CDR3, as DNA: TGTGCCAGCAGCATGGTATCGGGCCTGAACAACGGGGAGCTGTTTTTT.

The chain employs TRBV20-1 and TRBJ2-4; D is unclear. V dropped 3 bases and J dropped 3 bases, with 15 bases sitting between them. CDR3 length equals 15 residues. Germline assignment: CDR1 DFQATT and CDR2 SNEGSKA (reference sequence). In DNA form, the CDR3 reads TGCAGTGCTAGGGCGGACGCCTCCCACAAAAACATTCAGTACTTC. It is translated as CSARADASHKNIQYF.

J is TRBJ2-3 and V is TRBV5-1; 10 bases map to TRBD1. The junction had 5 bases not matched to a gene; V was cut back by 5 bases and J by 2 bases. CDR1 SGHRS and CDR2 YFSETQ come from the germline V gene. This CDR3 spans 15 amino acids. The CDR3 region has the DNA TGCGCCAGCAGTCCCGGGACAGGGGCCACAGATACGCAGTATTTT. This encodes CASSPGTGATDTQYF.

The V and J genes are TRBV6-5 and TRBJ2-6; D not resolved. Trimming left V 0 bases short and J 0 bases short, with 18 bases between. Germline CDR1 and CDR2: MNHEY and SVGAGI. The CDR3 is 20 residues long. The CDR3 is CASSYSSQQAFFSGANVLTF. DNA for the CDR3: TGTGCCAGCAGTTACTCGAGCCAGCAGGCCTTCTTCTCTGGGGCCAACGTCCTGACTTTC.

This clonotype was seen just once. The chain is built from TRBV6-5 and TRBJ2-4, with D unresolved. The germline V gene has CDR1 MNHEY and CDR2 SVGAGI. The CDR3 loop spans 15 amino acids. Trimming stripped 0 bases from V and 0 bases from J, with 6 bases between. CDR3 amino acids: CASSYSTLAKNIQYF. The CDR3 region has the DNA TGTGCCAGCAGTTACTCGACCCTAGCCAAAAACATTCAGTACTTC.

This rearrangement joins TRBV27 to TRBJ2-7, with 8 bases matching TRBD1. V was clipped by 6 bases and J by 5 bases; unmatched bases: 6. This CDR3 is built from 13 residues. Germline V CDR1 and CDR2: MNHEY, SMNVEV (reference sequence). The CDR3: CASRPLRGHEQYF. CDR3 bases: TGTGCCAGCAGACCCCTCAGGGGGCACGAGCAGTACTTC.

This clonotype showed up just once. The chain has TRBV20-1 and TRBJ1-1; no firm D call. This CDR3 contains 13 residues. Trimming took 3 bases from V and 3 from J, leaving 11 bases between them. Germline lookup yields CDR1 DFQATT and CDR2 SNEGSKA (reference sequence). The CDR3 nucleotides read TGCAGTGCTAGGGGTCAGGAGTACACTGAAGCTTTCTTT. This encodes CSARGQEYTEAFF.

The chain uses TRBV12-3 or TRBV12-4 and TRBJ2-3, with 11 positions matching TRBD1. Trimming took 4 bases from V and 4 from J; bases not matched to a gene: 4. The CDR3 runs 15 residues. The CDR3 sequence: CASSSGQGAPDTQYF. CDR3 nucleotide sequence: TGTGCCAGCAGTTCCGGACAGGGGGCCCCAGATACGCAGTATTTT.